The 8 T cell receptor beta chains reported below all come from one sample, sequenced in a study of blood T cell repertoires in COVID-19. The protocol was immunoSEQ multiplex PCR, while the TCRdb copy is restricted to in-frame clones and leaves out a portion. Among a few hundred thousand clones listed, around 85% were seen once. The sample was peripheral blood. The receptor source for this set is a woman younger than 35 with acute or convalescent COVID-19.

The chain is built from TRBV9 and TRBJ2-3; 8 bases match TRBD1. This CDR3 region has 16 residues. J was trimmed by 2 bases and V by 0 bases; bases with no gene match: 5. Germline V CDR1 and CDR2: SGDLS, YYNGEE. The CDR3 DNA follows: TGTGCCAGCAGCGTAGATCAGGGGGCCCTCACAGATACGCAGTATTTT. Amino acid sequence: CASSVDQGALTDTQYF.

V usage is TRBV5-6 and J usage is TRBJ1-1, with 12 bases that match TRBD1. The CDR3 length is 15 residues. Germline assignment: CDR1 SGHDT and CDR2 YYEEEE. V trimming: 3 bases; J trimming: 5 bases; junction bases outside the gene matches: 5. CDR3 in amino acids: CASSWGTGGRTEAFF. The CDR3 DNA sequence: TGTGCCAGCAGCTGGGGGACAGGGGGCCGGACTGAAGCTTTCTTT.

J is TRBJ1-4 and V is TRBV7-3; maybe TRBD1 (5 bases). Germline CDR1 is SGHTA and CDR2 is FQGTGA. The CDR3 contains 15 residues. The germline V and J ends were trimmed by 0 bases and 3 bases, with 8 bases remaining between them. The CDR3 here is CASSLTAGSNEKLFF. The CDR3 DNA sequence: TGTGCCAGCAGCTTAACAGCAGGGTCTAATGAAAAACTGTTTTTT.

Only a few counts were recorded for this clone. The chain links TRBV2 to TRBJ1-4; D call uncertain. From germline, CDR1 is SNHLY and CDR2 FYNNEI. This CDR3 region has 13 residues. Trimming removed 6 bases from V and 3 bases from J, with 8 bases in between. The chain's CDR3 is CASRYAANEKLFF. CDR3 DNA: TGTGCCAGCAGGTATGCGGCTAATGAAAAACTGTTTTTT.

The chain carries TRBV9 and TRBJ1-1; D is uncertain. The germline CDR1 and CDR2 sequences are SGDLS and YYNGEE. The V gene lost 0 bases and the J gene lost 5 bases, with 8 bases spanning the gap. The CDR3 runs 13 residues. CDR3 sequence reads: CASSVDARTEAFF. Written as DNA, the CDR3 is TGTGCCAGCAGCGTAGACGCGAGGACTGAAGCTTTCTTT.

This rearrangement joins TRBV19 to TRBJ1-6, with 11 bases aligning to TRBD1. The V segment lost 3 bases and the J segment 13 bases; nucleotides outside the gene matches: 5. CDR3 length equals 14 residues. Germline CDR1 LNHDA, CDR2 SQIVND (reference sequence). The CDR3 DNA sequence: TGTGCCAGTAGTATCGAGGACAGGGGGCGCCCCCTCCACTTT. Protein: CASSIEDRGRPLHF.

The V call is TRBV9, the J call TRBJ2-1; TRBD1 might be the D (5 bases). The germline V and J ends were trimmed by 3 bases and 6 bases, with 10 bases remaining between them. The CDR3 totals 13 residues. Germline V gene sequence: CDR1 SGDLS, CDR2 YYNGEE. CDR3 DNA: TGTGCCAGCAGCGGGATACAGGCCAATGAGCAGTTCTTC. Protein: CASSGIQANEQFF.

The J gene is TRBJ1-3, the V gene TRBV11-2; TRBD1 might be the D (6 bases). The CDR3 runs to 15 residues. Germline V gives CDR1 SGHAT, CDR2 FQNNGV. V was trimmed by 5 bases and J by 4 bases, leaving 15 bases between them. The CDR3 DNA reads TGTGCCAGCAGCGCTATACAGGGTCCGGGAAACACCATATATTTT. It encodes CASSAIQGPGNTIYF.